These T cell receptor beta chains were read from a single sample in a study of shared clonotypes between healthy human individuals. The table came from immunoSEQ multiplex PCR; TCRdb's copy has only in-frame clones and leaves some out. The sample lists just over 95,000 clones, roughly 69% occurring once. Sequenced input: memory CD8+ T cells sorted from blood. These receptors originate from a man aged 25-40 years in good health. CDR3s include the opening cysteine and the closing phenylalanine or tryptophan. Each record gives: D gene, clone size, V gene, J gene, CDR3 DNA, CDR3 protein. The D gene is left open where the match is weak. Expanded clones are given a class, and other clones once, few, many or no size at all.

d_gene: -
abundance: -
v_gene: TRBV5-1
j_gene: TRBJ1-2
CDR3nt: TGCGCCAGCAGCCTTCAGCGGGATGTTGGCTACACCTTC
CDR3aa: CASSLQRDVGYTF

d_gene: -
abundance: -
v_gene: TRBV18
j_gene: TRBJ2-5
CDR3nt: TGTGCCAGCACCAGCAGTCAAGAGACCCAGTACTTC
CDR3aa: CASTSSQETQYF

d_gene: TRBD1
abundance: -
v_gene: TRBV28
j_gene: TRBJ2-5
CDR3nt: TGTGCCAGCAGTCTCAGGGGGCAGGAGAAAGAGACCCAGTACTTC
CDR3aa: CASSLRGQEKETQYF

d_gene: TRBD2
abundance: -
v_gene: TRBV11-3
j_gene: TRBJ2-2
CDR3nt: TGTGCCAGCAGCTTTTACACCCGTCCGGGCGGGAGGGACGGGGAGCTGTTTTTT
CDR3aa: CASSFYTRPGGRDGELFF

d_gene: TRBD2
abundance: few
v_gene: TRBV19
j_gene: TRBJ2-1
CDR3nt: TGTGCCAGTAGTATCTGGGCGGGAGTAAACGAGCAGTTCTTC
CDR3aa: CASSIWAGVNEQFF

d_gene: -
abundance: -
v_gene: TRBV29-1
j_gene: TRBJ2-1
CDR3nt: TGCAGCGCCGCCACAGGAATCTACAATGAGCAGTTCTTC
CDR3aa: CSAATGIYNEQFF

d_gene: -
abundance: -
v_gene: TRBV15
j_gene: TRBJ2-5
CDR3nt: TGTGCCACCACCCTAGGGGGGTTGGAGACCCAGTACTTC
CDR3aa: CATTLGGLETQYF

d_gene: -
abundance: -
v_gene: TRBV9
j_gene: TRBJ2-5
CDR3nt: TGTGCCAGCAGCGTAGTCCCAGGAGGACTCGGGGAGACCCAGTACTTC
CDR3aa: CASSVVPGGLGETQYF

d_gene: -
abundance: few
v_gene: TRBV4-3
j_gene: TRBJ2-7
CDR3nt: TGCGCCAGCAGCCAAGCCGATCGAATGGGGTACGAGCAGTACTTC
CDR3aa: CASSQADRMGYEQYF

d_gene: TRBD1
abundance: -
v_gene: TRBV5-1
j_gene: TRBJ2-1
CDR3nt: TGCGCCAGCAGCTTGGGACAGGGACCTAACAATGAGCAGTTCTTC
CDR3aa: CASSLGQGPNNEQFF

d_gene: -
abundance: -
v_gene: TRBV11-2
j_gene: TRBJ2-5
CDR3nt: TGTGCCAGCAGCGTGCGCTCATCGAAGTATGAGACCCAGTACTTC
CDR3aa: CASSVRSSKYETQYF

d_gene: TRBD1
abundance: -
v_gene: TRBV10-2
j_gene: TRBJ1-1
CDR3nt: TGCGCCAGCACTGAGACAGGGGGCACTGAAGCTTTCTTT
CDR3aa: CASTETGGTEAFF